Listed below are T cell receptor beta chains from one sample, sequenced in a study of T-cell memory formation after mild COVID-19. One entry per CDR3 protein, called by TCRdb with MiXCR from the 5' RACE reads. The sample lists about 340,000 distinct CDR3 sequences, roughly 15% occurring once. Specimen: PBMCs or a T cell subset sorted from them (not recorded which). These receptors were obtained from a man between 18 and 29 years old who had mild COVID-19 (a few samples of this study predate the infection). Cell type and time point are not known. Each CDR3 is given with its conserved first and last residue. The order of the fields is clone size, V gene, D gene, J gene, CDR3 protein, CDR3 DNA. D genes are given only for firm matches. Rows may omit the clone size; those that give it use once, few, many or a size class.

>NA|TRBV29-1|TRBD2|TRBJ2-1
CSVPRGSSSYNEQFF
TGCAGCGTTCCGCGGGGGAGTAGCTCCTACAATGAGCAGTTCTTC
>few|TRBV7-6|TRBD1|TRBJ2-2
CASRPFGDRGKVGELFF
TGTGCCAGCAGACCATTCGGCGACAGGGGGAAGGTCGGGGAGCTGTTTTTT
>NA|TRBV6-5|NA|TRBJ1-6
CASSYTQKPLPTPLHF
TGTGCCAGCAGTTACACTCAAAAGCCTCTACCTACACCCCTCCACTTT
>NA|TRBV4-3|TRBD1|TRBJ2-2
CASSQVTGSTGELFF
TGCGCCAGCAGCCAAGTGACAGGGAGCACCGGGGAGCTGTTTTTT
>few|TRBV12-3/TRBV12-4|NA|TRBJ1-1
CASSLFGGEAFF
TGTGCCAGCAGTTTATTCGGAGGTGAAGCTTTCTTT
>few|TRBV20-1|TRBD1|TRBJ2-3
CSAQQGPPTDTQYF
TGCAGTGCCCAACAGGGGCCTCCCACAGATACGCAGTATTTT
>NA|TRBV9|NA|TRBJ1-3
CASSVAGGRGPSSGNTIYF
TGTGCCAGCAGCGTAGCTGGAGGGAGGGGACCCAGCTCTGGAAACACCATATATTTT
>NA|TRBV5-1|NA|TRBJ2-6
CASSLVVAGGAGANVLTF
TGCGCCAGCAGCTTGGTAGTCGCCGGGGGCGCTGGGGCCAACGTCCTGACTTTC
>NA|TRBV9|NA|TRBJ1-1
CASSVGGSLNTEAFF
TGTGCCAGCAGCGTAGGAGGGTCCTTGAACACTGAAGCTTTCTTT
>NA|TRBV5-1|NA|TRBJ2-1
CASSPSRGRSPNEQFF
TGCGCCAGCAGCCCAAGTCGGGGAAGGTCCCCCAATGAGCAGTTCTTC
>many|TRBV4-1|TRBD2|TRBJ2-1
CASSPFGGADNEQFF
TGCGCCAGCAGCCCATTCGGGGGGGCCGACAATGAGCAGTTCTTC
>NA|TRBV24-1|NA|TRBJ2-5
CATSDGAQETQYF
TGTGCCACCAGTGACGGGGCACAAGAGACCCAGTACTTC
>many|TRBV9|TRBD2|TRBJ2-3
CASSPGAGETDTQYF
TGTGCCAGCAGCCCCGGCGCGGGGGAAACAGATACGCAGTATTTT
>few|TRBV27|TRBD1|TRBJ2-2
CASSFWTGGEIGELFF
TGTGCCAGCAGTTTCTGGACAGGGGGCGAGATCGGGGAGCTGTTTTTT
>few|TRBV5-6|NA|TRBJ1-6
CASSQRKYFSPLHF
TGTGCCAGCAGTCAGCGGAAATACTTTTCACCCCTCCACTTT
>few|TRBV29-1|TRBD1|TRBJ2-2
CSVEETGTGDTGELFF
TGCAGCGTTGAAGAAACCGGGACAGGGGACACCGGGGAGCTGTTTTTT
>NA|TRBV11-2|TRBD2|TRBJ2-5
CASRRGAGIETQYF
TGTGCCAGCAGGCGGGGGGCAGGGATTGAGACCCAGTACTTC
>few|TRBV10-1|NA|TRBJ2-1
CASSEVLGNEQFF
TGCGCCAGCAGTGAAGTCCTGGGGAATGAGCAGTTCTTC
>NA|TRBV6-1|NA|TRBJ1-2
CASSDGRAAANYGYTF
TGTGCCAGCAGTGATGGGAGGGCAGCCGCTAACTATGGCTACACCTTC
>NA|TRBV3-1|NA|TRBJ1-2
CASSQGGLPGGYTF
TGTGCCAGCAGCCAAGGCGGGCTTCCGGGTGGCTACACCTTC
>few|TRBV27|NA|TRBJ2-1
CASSPLASYNEQFF
TGTGCCAGCAGTCCTCTAGCGTCCTACAATGAGCAGTTCTTC
>few|TRBV12-3/TRBV12-4|NA|TRBJ2-6
CASSWQGSISGANVLTF
TGTGCCAGCAGTTGGCAGGGTAGTATCTCTGGGGCCAACGTCCTGACTTTC
>few|TRBV19|NA|TRBJ1-1
CASTEGPGYTEAFF
TGTGCCAGTACCGAGGGACCGGGGTACACTGAAGCTTTCTTT
>many|TRBV7-3|NA|TRBJ2-3
CASSTPSAPTDTQYF
TGTGCCAGCAGCACCCCCAGCGCCCCCACAGATACGCAGTATTTT
>many|TRBV5-1|NA|TRBJ2-7
CASRGEGPYEQYF
TGCGCCAGCAGGGGTGAGGGACCCTACGAGCAGTACTTC
>NA|TRBV2|NA|TRBJ2-1
CASSEPGRTVGEQFF
TGTGCCAGCAGTGAGCCGGGGCGGACGGTGGGTGAGCAGTTCTTC
>many|TRBV7-2|NA|TRBJ2-1
CASSSNSYNEQFF
TGTGCCAGCAGCTCCAACTCCTACAATGAGCAGTTCTTC
>few|TRBV10-1|TRBD1|TRBJ2-5
CASSGFQGAVETQYF
TGCGCCAGCAGTGGTTTCCAGGGGGCTGTGGAGACCCAGTACTTC
>few|TRBV14|NA|TRBJ2-5
CASSQAIGVETQYF
TGTGCCAGCAGCCAAGCCATAGGGGTAGAGACCCAGTACTTC
>NA|TRBV6-5|NA|TRBJ1-2
CASSRGARYYGYTF
TGTGCCAGCAGTCGCGGGGCGCGATACTATGGCTACACCTTC
>NA|TRBV7-9|NA|TRBJ2-1
CASWPAGSYNEQFF
TGTGCCAGCTGGCCCGCGGGTTCCTACAATGAGCAGTTCTTC
>many|TRBV4-3|TRBD2|TRBJ2-4
CASSQAGTSGAPAKNIQYF
TGCGCCAGCAGCCAAGCCGGGACTAGCGGGGCCCCAGCCAAAAACATTCAGTACTTC
>few|TRBV27|TRBD2|TRBJ2-3
CASSATGTRSTDTQYF
TGTGCCAGCAGTGCAACCGGGACTAGGTCCACAGATACGCAGTATTTT
>NA|TRBV5-1|NA|TRBJ2-2
CASSLAPGLNTGELFF
TGCGCCAGCAGCTTGGCTCCGGGCCTCAACACCGGGGAGCTGTTTTTT
>NA|TRBV7-2|NA|TRBJ1-1
CASSQEGVGTEAFF
TGTGCCAGCAGCCAGGAGGGGGTTGGCACTGAAGCTTTCTTT
>NA|TRBV5-1|TRBD2|TRBJ2-3
CASSSGLGPDTQYF
TGCGCCAGCAGCTCTGGACTAGGTCCGGATACGCAGTATTTT
>NA|TRBV3-1|NA|TRBJ2-1
CASSQRPLTNSYNEQFF
TGTGCCAGCAGCCAAAGGCCACTAACCAACTCCTACAATGAGCAGTTCTTC
>few|TRBV7-9|TRBD1|TRBJ2-7
CASSLSGTGQYF
TGTGCCAGCAGTTTATCCGGGACAGGGCAGTACTTC
>few|TRBV2|NA|TRBJ2-5
CASRLQETQYF
TGTGCCAGCAGGCTCCAAGAGACCCAGTACTTC
>few|TRBV5-1|NA|TRBJ2-1
CASSSPQRNYNEQFF
TGCGCCAGCAGCTCCCCGCAGCGGAACTACAATGAGCAGTTCTTC